Listed below are T cell receptor beta chains from one sample, sequenced in a study of technical replicates of blood from a few donors. The table came from immunoSEQ multiplex PCR; TCRdb's copy has only in-frame clones and leaves some out. The table lists about 62,000 clones, over 75% of them singletons, with around 5.3% in the top ten. The sample comprised PBMCs. The receptors derive from a human donor in good health. Some clones in this sample may be carry-over from other donors' samples. Both conserved end residues are part of each CDR3. D genes are given only for firm matches. Size is omitted from some rows. Given values are once, few, many or a class for expanded clones.

v_call	d_call	clone_size	j_call	cdr3_aa	cdr3_nt
TRBV30	-	-	TRBJ1-6	CAWSVRPPLRGFHSPLHF	TGTGCCTGGAGTGTAAGGCCCCCCTTACGGGGTTTTCATTCACCCCTCCACTTT
TRBV4-3	-	-	TRBJ1-5	CASSQDRDFGQPQHF	TGCGCCAGCAGCCAAGATAGGGACTTCGGTCAGCCCCAGCATTTT
TRBV5-1	-	-	TRBJ1-4	CASSAQGATNEKLFF	TGCGCCAGCAGCGCACAGGGAGCCACTAATGAAAAACTGTTTTTT
TRBV5-1	-	-	TRBJ2-3	CASSIEAAHTDTQYF	TGCGCCAGCAGCATTGAGGCAGCGCACACAGATACGCAGTATTTT
TRBV19	-	-	TRBJ2-7	CASSIQGGASSYEQYF	TGTGCCAGTAGTATCCAAGGAGGGGCCAGCTCCTACGAGCAGTACTTC
TRBV2	TRBD2	few	TRBJ2-7	CASSGFSGGSYEQYF	TGTGCCAGCAGTGGGTTTAGCGGGGGCTCCTACGAGCAGTACTTC
TRBV11-2	TRBD1	once	TRBJ1-1	CASSFDRGPSEAFF	TGTGCCAGCAGCTTTGACAGGGGGCCTAGTGAAGCTTTCTTT
TRBV5-6	TRBD2	once	TRBJ2-2	CASSLLSGGARAGELFF	TGTGCCAGCAGCTTGCTTAGCGGGGGGGCCCGAGCCGGGGAGCTGTTTTTT
TRBV5-1	-	-	TRBJ1-3	CASKGVGSGNTIYF	TGCGCCAGCAAGGGAGTGGGGTCAGGAAACACCATATATTTT
TRBV6-1	TRBD1	once	TRBJ2-7	CASSPGTVYEQYF	TGTGCCAGCAGCCCCGGGACAGTCTACGAGCAGTACTTC
TRBV11-2	-	-	TRBJ2-6	CASSKWGAGANVLTF	TGTGCCAGCAGCAAGTGGGGGGCTGGGGCCAACGTCCTGACTTTC
TRBV5-6	-	-	TRBJ1-6	CASSLGGVYNSPLHF	TGTGCCAGCAGCTTGGGCGGAGTTTATAATTCACCCCTCCACTTT
TRBV7-2	-	-	TRBJ2-2	CASRGGGIGELFF	TGTGCCAGCCGAGGGGGGGGGATCGGGGAGCTGTTTTTT
TRBV19	-	-	TRBJ2-2	CATRPRSNTGELFF	TGTGCCACCAGACCCAGGTCGAACACCGGGGAGCTGTTTTTT
TRBV6-5	-	-	TRBJ2-1	CASSSGSKQFF	TGTGCCAGCAGCTCCGGTAGTAAGCAGTTCTTC
TRBV5-6	TRBD2	-	TRBJ2-5	CASSLRLAGGPGWAETQYF	TGTGCCAGCAGCTTGCGACTAGCGGGAGGGCCGGGGTGGGCAGAGACCCAGTACTTC
TRBV5-1	TRBD1	-	TRBJ1-3	CASSSTGGSGNTIYF	TGCGCCAGCAGCTCCACAGGGGGCAGTGGAAACACCATATATTTT
TRBV11-3	TRBD1	-	TRBJ2-7	CASSLGSGQVYEQYF	TGTGCCAGCAGCCTCGGTTCGGGACAGGTCTACGAGCAGTACTTC
TRBV7-8	TRBD1	-	TRBJ1-3	CASSPKETGRLSGNTIYF	TGTGCCAGCAGCCCTAAGGAGACAGGGCGTCTCTCTGGAAACACCATATATTTT
TRBV9	-	-	TRBJ2-7	CASSVESGFGDEQYF	TGTGCCAGCAGCGTAGAATCCGGTTTTGGAGACGAGCAGTACTTC
TRBV6-1	TRBD1	-	TRBJ1-4	CASKPGQGSEKLFF	TGTGCCAGCAAGCCGGGACAGGGGAGTGAAAAACTGTTTTTT
TRBV25-1	-	-	TRBJ2-3	CASSGSGRPTSTDTQYF	TGTGCCAGCAGTGGCAGCGGGCGACCCACTAGCACAGATACGCAGTATTTT
TRBV7-9	TRBD2	-	TRBJ2-7	CASSSASGRSYEQYF	TGTGCCAGCAGCTCAGCTAGCGGTCGCTCCTACGAGCAGTACTTC
TRBV7-8	-	-	TRBJ1-5	CASSLPPRIVGQPQHF	TGTGCCAGCAGCTTACCCCCACGGATCGTCGGGCAGCCCCAGCATTTT
TRBV6-5	-	-	TRBJ2-7	CASSYGSGGYEQYF	TGTGCCAGCAGTTACGGCTCAGGGGGGTACGAGCAGTACTTC
TRBV20-1	-	-	TRBJ1-1	CSARLRTGAFF	TGCAGTGCTAGACTGAGGACGGGGGCTTTCTTT
TRBV4-3	TRBD2	-	TRBJ2-3	CASSQALAGGTDTQYF	TGCGCCAGCAGCCAAGCGCTAGCGGGGGGCACAGATACGCAGTATTTT
TRBV5-1	-	-	TRBJ2-2	CASSLTSNTGELFF	TGCGCCAGCAGCTTGACTTCGAACACCGGGGAGCTGTTTTTT
TRBV7-9	TRBD1	-	TRBJ2-5	CASSLGQGKNLEDF	TGTGCCAGCAGCTTAGGACAGGGGAAGAACTTGGAAGACTTC
TRBV5-1	TRBD1	-	TRBJ1-2	CASSQGTGGAPYGYTF	TGCGCCAGCAGCCAAGGGACAGGGGGTGCCCCCTATGGCTACACCTTC
TRBV27	-	-	TRBJ1-2	CASSLGWGLEDGYTF	TGTGCCAGCAGTTTGGGTTGGGGGCTTGAGGATGGCTACACCTTC
TRBV30	TRBD1	-	TRBJ1-3	CAWSVRGTGGNTIYF	TGTGCCTGGAGTGTACGGGGGACAGGGGGAAACACCATATATTTT
TRBV2	TRBD2	-	TRBJ2-7	CASRSSGGAVEQYF	TGTGCCAGCAGATCTAGCGGGGGGGCCGTAGAGCAGTACTTC
TRBV4-2	-	-	TRBJ2-6	CASSQDRGSGANVLTF	TGTGCCAGCAGCCAAGACAGGGGCTCTGGGGCCAACGTCCTGACTTTC
TRBV7-6	-	few	TRBJ1-2	CASSPTVAGGYTF	TGTGCCAGCAGCCCGACAGTGGCTGGGGGCTACACCTTC
TRBV7-7	-	-	TRBJ2-2	CASSSSDWTGELFF	TGTGCCAGCAGCTCTAGCGACTGGACCGGGGAGCTGTTTTTT
TRBV10-3	TRBD2	-	TRBJ2-3	CAVGGAPDTQYF	TGTGCCGTCGGGGGGGCCCCCGATACGCAGTATTTT
TRBV9	-	once	TRBJ2-3	CASSELTSARGDTQYF	TGTGCCAGCAGTGAACTAACGTCCGCACGGGGAGATACGCAGTATTTT
TRBV7-9	-	-	TRBJ1-2	CASSPTGSYGYTF	TGTGCCAGCAGCCCAACAGGTTCCTATGGCTACACCTTC
TRBV14	-	-	TRBJ2-7	CASTTGRGGEQYF	TGTGCCAGCACCACAGGCAGGGGCGGAGAGCAGTACTTC
TRBV7-9	TRBD1	-	TRBJ1-3	CASSIGQDGNTIYF	TGTGCCAGCAGCATAGGACAGGATGGAAACACCATATATTTT
TRBV9	-	-	TRBJ2-7	CASSVADNYEQYF	TGTGCCAGCAGCGTAGCAGACAACTACGAGCAGTACTTC
TRBV11-1	-	-	TRBJ1-1	CASSLGGSRGTEAFF	TGTGCCAGCAGCTTGGGAGGAAGTCGGGGAACTGAAGCTTTCTTT
TRBV30	TRBD2	-	TRBJ2-7	CAWVKGTSGSGLEQYF	TGTGCCTGGGTTAAGGGAACTAGCGGGAGTGGTCTCGAGCAGTACTTC
TRBV30	TRBD2	-	TRBJ2-3	CAWKTASGRWTDTQYF	TGTGCCTGGAAAACGGCTAGCGGGAGGTGGACAGATACGCAGTATTTT
TRBV14	-	once	TRBJ2-1	CASSQVGQLRNEQFF	TGTGCCAGCAGCCAGGTCGGACAGCTTCGCAATGAGCAGTTCTTC
TRBV4-2	-	-	TRBJ1-1	CASSQEIRTAGSMNTEAFF	TGTGCCAGCAGCCAAGAGATTCGGACAGCGGGGTCCATGAACACTGAAGCTTTCTTT
TRBV7-7	-	once	TRBJ2-1	CASSLGADANEQFF	TGTGCCAGCAGCTTGGGAGCCGATGCCAATGAGCAGTTCTTC
TRBV7-9	-	-	TRBJ1-4	CASSQQGSENEKLFF	TGTGCCAGCAGCCAACAGGGATCGGAGAATGAAAAACTGTTTTTT
TRBV14	TRBD2	-	TRBJ2-5	CASSPRSGGYQETQYF	TGTGCCAGCAGCCCCCGTAGCGGGGGGTACCAAGAGACCCAGTACTTC
TRBV5-4	TRBD1	-	TRBJ2-7	CAGGQGGYEQYF	TGTGCCGGAGGACAGGGTGGTTACGAGCAGTACTTC
TRBV2	-	-	TRBJ2-1	CASQRLGFEQFF	TGTGCCAGCCAGAGACTAGGTTTTGAGCAGTTCTTC
TRBV7-3	-	-	TRBJ2-4	CASRKTGLAKNIQYF	TGTGCCAGCAGAAAAACAGGGTTAGCCAAAAACATTCAGTACTTC
TRBV5-6	TRBD1	-	TRBJ1-1	CASSLGQGMGNTEAFF	TGTGCCAGCAGCTTGGGACAGGGAATGGGGAACACTGAAGCTTTCTTT
TRBV5-8	-	-	TRBJ2-7	CASSFPRTGRNEQYF	TGTGCCAGCAGCTTTCCACGCACGGGAAGGAATGAGCAGTACTTC
TRBV5-6	TRBD2	-	TRBJ2-7	CASSSPRLALGEQYF	TGTGCCAGCAGCTCACCCCGACTAGCGCTGGGTGAGCAGTACTTC